This T cell receptor beta chain was recovered during a study of blood T cell repertoires in COVID-19. Study-level information: Samples of COVID-19 (acute and convalescent) were obtained from the United States, Italy and Spain. T cells, B-cell-depleted T cells, or PBMCs provided the cDNA or gDNA that served as material.

This CDR3 has 19 residues. The germline V and J ends were trimmed by 1 base and 0 bases, with 19 bases remaining between them. The V gene's germline CDR1 is MNHEY and CDR2 SMNVEV (reference sequence). Assay: immunoSEQ multiplex PCR; the TCRdb copy retains only in-frame clones and omits some. In the table there are fewer than 350,000 clones, approximately 86% of which are singletons. This TCR derives from a man aged 35 to 55 with active or convalescent COVID-19. Sample: peripheral blood. The genes are TRBV27 and TRBJ1-5, with a possible D match to TRBD1 (6 bases). CDR3 sequence reads: CASSLWGRGGLYSNQPQHF. DNA for the CDR3: TGTGCCAGCAGTTTATGGGGACGAGGGGGACTATATAGCAATCAGCCCCAGCATTTT.